This entry is about one TCR beta chain. The antigen it binds to is not known. Base qualities are not at hand, and no much larger clone is one base apart. Counted from cysteine to phenylalanine, this CDR3 has 16 amino acids. The sequence is cut down to CDR3 DNA, 48 bases in frame from base 1. CDR1 and CDR2 are drawn from the germline V gene: SGHAT, FQNNGV. Deletion took 0 bases off V and 6 bases off J, with a span of 14 bases between the germline ends. The protocol used for the library was 5' RACE. The sample was run on an Illumina HiSeq 2000. Template switching added a universal primer binding site, and the final cDNA carried a unique molecular identifier that allowed TCR cDNA molecules to be counted accurately. First-strand cDNA for TCR alpha and beta chains was synthesized from specific primers in the conserved constant-segment region. To control for contamination, each cDNA library was double barcoded with a SMART-Mk sample barcode plus Illumina barcodes. TruSeq adapter sequences along with Illumina sample barcodes were introduced in two successive PCR steps. TCR alpha and beta cDNA libraries were sequenced on the Illumina HiSeq platform with custom primers. The study's processing was this. MiGEC was used to process raw reads and extract unique molecular identifiers, and MiXCR was used to find CDR3 positions. For each individual, recombination models were inferred using an EM algorithm with the repgenHMM and IGoR tools. Shared clonotype analysis was performed with the tcR package in R, normalizing sharing by the product of cloneset sizes. To study raw recombination free of thymic and clonal selection effects, out-of-frame nonproductive sequences were analyzed. TCRdb passed the public sequencing reads through fastp at Q25 and MiXCR, retaining productive beta sequences. Entries that share a CDR3 protein sequence are merged under the most common genes and DNA. The authors' filters were not applied to this entry. Here the sample has under 1 million distinct CDR3 sequences; over 9% occur a single time. The ten largest clones take up 1.5% to 2% of the sample.

The data belong to a study of identical twins (dated by TCRdb to 2016 to 2018). Background for the entire study: The study deep-sequenced TCR alpha and beta repertoires from monozygotic twins, unrelated adults of various ages and cord blood to test whether fetal clonotypes persist. To rule out contamination, replicate twin experiments were performed at different times with different library preparation protocols. Here is what the overall study found, with its caveats: A weaker excess of twin sharing was found in beta out-of-frame sequences because the signal-to-noise ratio was lowered by fewer shared sequences. In monozygotic twins, out-of-frame TCR alpha sharing was systematically underestimated by recombination models, although the models agreed with sharing between unrelated individuals. Conclusions relied on cross-sectional statistical analysis, since the same donors could not be followed over many years. Invariant T cells such as MAIT and iNKT could partly confound zero-insertion analyses, though diverse VJ usage argued against this for most clonotypes. Compared with coincidental sharing between unrelated individuals, out-of-frame TCR alpha sequences shared between twins had an excess of sequences with low generation probability. Fewer insertions were carried by abundant cord blood beta clonotypes, a similar but weaker trend appeared in young adult naive repertoires, and no such trend appeared in memory repertoires.

All donors were healthy Caucasians. Three pairs of female monozygotic twins, all aged about 18 to 30 years, made up the twin cohort. The RNA used for TCR libraries was isolated from peripheral blood mononuclear cells. The same sample was also studied in work on yellow fever vaccine responses in identical twins. The other study reports the following: According to the authors, the vaccine-induced T cell response in identical twins seemed to be partly convergent and partly specific to each individual. In identical twins, the study followed T cell clones that responded to the vaccine with precision.

This TCR derives from a woman aged 18-30 years in good health. This receptor chain uses TRBV11-2 and TRBJ2-2; no D segment can be confidently identified. Sequenced sample: PBMCs. The bases read TGTGCCAGCAGCTTAGAAGGACCGACAATAGCCGGGGAGCTGTTTTTT. Translated, this gives CASSLEGPTIAGELFF.